Shown below are 8 T cell receptor beta chains from a single sample sequenced in a study of beta chain features in type 1 diabetes. Study outcomes and limitations: TCRB CDR3s were moderately but significantly shorter in Type 1 diabetes patients in all four CD4+ subsets.

Expressed TCRB transcripts were sequenced after all isolated RNA was converted to cDNA. Measured with immunoSEQ multiplex PCR; TCRdb has only the in-frame clones, and not every one. Of hundreds of thousands of clones listed, approximately 15% are singletons. These receptors' antigens are unknown. The sample comprised naive CD4+ T cells from blood. These receptors were collected from a man younger than 35 with type 1 diabetes.

This clone was observed a few times. The gene calls are TRBV5-1 and TRBJ2-5; D not resolved. The DNA matches TRBJ2-7 better at its end, which makes the J call doubtful. CDR1 is SGHRS, CDR2 YFSETQ, per germline. CDR3 length: 11 amino acids. This chain's CDR3 is CASSSDYEQYF. CDR3 sequence (DNA): TGCGCCAGCAGCTCCGACTACGAGCAGTACTTC.

This chain uses TRBV30 with TRBJ1-1; D not certain. The V and J ends lost 7 bases and 3 bases respectively, with 12 bases between them. The germline CDR1 and CDR2 sequences are GTSNPN and SVGIG (reference sequence). CDR3 length equals 12 residues. CDR3: CASGRSYTEAFF. The CDR3, as DNA: TGTGCCTCGGGGAGGAGCTACACTGAAGCTTTCTTT.

The sample holds a few counts of this clone. This chain uses TRBV28 with TRBJ1-6, with D possibly matching TRBD1 (5 bases). This CDR3 has 18 residues. Germline CDR1 and CDR2: MDHEN and SYDVKM. Trimming took 5 bases from V and 4 from J, leaving 21 bases between them. This chain's CDR3 is CASSKERWDAGYNSPLHF. CDR3 coding DNA: TGTGCCAGCAGTAAGGAGAGATGGGACGCGGGATATAATTCACCCCTCCACTTT.

The chain joins TRBV6-5 to TRBJ2-3; 9 positions match TRBD2. The trim removed 5 bases at V and 0 bases at J, leaving 3 bases unmatched. Germline CDR1 and CDR2: MNHEY and SVGAGI. The CDR3 sequence is 15 residues long. In nucleotides, the CDR3 is TGTGCCAGCAGTCGACTAGCGGCAAGCACAGATACGCAGTATTTT. Its translation: CASSRLAASTDTQYF.

The J gene is TRBJ1-2, the V gene TRBV19, with D hard to call. V dropped 6 bases and J dropped 6 bases, with 11 bases sitting between them. Germline loops: CDR1 LNHDA, CDR2 SQIVND (reference sequence). There are 12 residues in the CDR3. The CDR3 DNA reads TGTGCCAGTAGCGATATCGGGAATGGCTACACCTTC. It is translated as CASSDIGNGYTF.

In this sample, this clone turned up a few times. The chain links TRBV29-1 to TRBJ2-1, with a tentative D call TRBD2 (5 bases). The germline V and J ends were trimmed by 6 bases and 4 bases, with 16 bases remaining between them. Germline lookup yields CDR1 SQVTM and CDR2 ANQGSEA. The CDR3 totals 14 residues. CDR3 in DNA: TGCAGCGTCAGTCGCCGGGAAGCGTACAATGAGCAGTTCTTC. This gives the protein CSVSRREAYNEQFF.

This clone was observed a few times. This chain links TRBV15 with TRBJ2-1; 8 bases fit TRBD2. Looked up from germline, CDR1 is LNHNV and CDR2 is YYDKDF (reference sequence). V was clipped by 3 bases and J by 6 bases; unmatched bases: 13. This CDR3 has 17 amino acids. The CDR3 is CATSRSVLAGISNEQFF. In nucleotides, the CDR3 is TGTGCCACCAGCAGGAGCGTTTTAGCGGGAATCTCCAATGAGCAGTTCTTC.

This clone was seen a handful of times. The V gene is TRBV18, the J gene TRBJ1-1; no reliable D call. There are 18 residues in the CDR3. V was pared by 3 bases and J by 0 bases, with 20 bases between. Germline CDR1 KGHSH, CDR2 LQKENI. CDR3 sequence reads: CASSPQPSGKVVNTEAFF. The CDR3 coding sequence is TGTGCCAGCTCACCCCAACCCTCGGGTAAGGTAGTGAACACTGAAGCTTTCTTT.